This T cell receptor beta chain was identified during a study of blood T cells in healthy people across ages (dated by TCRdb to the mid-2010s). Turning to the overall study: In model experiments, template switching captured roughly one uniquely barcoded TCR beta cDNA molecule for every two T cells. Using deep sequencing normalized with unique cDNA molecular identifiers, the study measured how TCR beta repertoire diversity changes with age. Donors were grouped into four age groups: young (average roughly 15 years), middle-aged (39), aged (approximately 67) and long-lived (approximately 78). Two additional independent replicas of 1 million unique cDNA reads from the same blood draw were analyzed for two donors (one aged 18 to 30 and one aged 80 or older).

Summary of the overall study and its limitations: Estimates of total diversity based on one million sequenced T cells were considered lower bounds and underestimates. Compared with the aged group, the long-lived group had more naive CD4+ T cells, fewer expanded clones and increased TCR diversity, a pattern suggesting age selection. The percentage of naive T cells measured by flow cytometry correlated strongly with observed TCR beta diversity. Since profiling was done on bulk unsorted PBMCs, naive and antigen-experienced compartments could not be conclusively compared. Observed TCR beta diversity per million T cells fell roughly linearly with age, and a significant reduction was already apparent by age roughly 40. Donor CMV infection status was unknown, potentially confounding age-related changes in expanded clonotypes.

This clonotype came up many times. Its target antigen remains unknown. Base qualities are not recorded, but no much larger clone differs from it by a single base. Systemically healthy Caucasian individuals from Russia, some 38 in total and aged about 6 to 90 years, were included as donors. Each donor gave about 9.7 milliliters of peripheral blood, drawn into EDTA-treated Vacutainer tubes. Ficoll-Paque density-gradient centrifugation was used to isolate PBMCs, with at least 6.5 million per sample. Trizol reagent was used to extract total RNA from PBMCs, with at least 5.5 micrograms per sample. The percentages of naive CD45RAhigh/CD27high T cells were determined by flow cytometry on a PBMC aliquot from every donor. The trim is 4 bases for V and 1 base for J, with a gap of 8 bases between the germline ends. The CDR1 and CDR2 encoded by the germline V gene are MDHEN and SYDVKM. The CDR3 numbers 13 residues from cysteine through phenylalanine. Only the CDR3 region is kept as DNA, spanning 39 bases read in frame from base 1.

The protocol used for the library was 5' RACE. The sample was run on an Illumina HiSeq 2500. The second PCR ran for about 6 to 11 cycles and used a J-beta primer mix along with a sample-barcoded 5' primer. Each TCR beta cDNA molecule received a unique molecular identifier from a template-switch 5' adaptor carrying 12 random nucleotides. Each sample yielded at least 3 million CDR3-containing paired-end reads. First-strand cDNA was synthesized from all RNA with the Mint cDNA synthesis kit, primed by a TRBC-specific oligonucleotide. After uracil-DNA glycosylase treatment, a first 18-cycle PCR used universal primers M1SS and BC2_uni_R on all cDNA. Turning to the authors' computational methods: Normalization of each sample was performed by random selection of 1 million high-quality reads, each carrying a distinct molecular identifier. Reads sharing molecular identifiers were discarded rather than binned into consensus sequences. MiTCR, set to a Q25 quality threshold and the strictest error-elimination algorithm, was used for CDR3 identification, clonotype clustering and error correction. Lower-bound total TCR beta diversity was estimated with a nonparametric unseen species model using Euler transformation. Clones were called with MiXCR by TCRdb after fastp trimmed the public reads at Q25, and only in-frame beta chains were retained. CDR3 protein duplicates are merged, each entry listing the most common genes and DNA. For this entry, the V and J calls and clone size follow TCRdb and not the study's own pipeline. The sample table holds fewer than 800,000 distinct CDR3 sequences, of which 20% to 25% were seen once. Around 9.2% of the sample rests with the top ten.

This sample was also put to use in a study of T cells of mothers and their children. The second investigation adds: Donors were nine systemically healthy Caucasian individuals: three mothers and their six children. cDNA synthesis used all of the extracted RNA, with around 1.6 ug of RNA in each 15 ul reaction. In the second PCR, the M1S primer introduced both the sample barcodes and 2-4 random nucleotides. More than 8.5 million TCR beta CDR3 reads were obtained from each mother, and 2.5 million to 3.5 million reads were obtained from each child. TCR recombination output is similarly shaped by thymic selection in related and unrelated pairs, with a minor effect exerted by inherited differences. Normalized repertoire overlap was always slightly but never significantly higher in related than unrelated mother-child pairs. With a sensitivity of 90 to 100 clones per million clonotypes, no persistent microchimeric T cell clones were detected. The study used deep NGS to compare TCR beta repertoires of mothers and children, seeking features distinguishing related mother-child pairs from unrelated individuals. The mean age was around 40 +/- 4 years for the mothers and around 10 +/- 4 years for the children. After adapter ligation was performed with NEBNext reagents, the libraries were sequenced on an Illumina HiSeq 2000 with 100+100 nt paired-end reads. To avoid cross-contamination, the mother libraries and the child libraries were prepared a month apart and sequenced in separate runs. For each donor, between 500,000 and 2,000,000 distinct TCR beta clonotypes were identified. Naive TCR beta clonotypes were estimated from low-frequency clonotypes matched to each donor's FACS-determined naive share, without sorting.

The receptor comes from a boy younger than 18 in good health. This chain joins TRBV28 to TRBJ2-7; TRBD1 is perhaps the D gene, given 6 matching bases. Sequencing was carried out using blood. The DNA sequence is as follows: TGTGCCAGCAGTTGGGACACTTCCTACGAGCAGTACTTC. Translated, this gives CASSWDTSYEQYF.